These 5 T cell receptor beta chains originate from one sample sequenced in a study of blood T cells in healthy people across ages. A sample-barcoded 5' primer and a J-beta primer mix were used in a second PCR of about 6 to 12 cycles. In TCRdb, the 5' RACE reads were re-called with MiXCR into one record per CDR3 protein. The table shows approximately 800,000 distinct CDR3 sequences, with approximately 60% occurring only once. The sequencing input was blood. The receptor set was obtained from a man aged 40-49 years in good health.

J is TRBJ2-2 and V is TRBV10-3, with 10 bases matching TRBD2. V shed 9 bases and J 4 bases; nucleotides not matched to a gene: 11. The V gene's germline CDR1 is ENHRY and CDR2 SYGVKD. The CDR3 totals 16 residues. CDR3 nucleotide sequence: TGTGCCATTTCGTATAGCGGGAGGTCGAGCACCGGGGAGCTGTTTTTT. Amino acids: CAISYSGRSSTGELFF.

The chain joins TRBV7-2 to TRBJ2-5; 11 bases line up with TRBD2. Germline-derived CDR1 and CDR2 are SGHTA and FQGNSA. Unmatched junction bases numbered 10, after V lost 5 bases and J lost 5 bases. This CDR3 has 16 residues. CDR3 nucleotide sequence: TGTGCCAGCAGCATAGTAGCGGGGGGGCCGGGTGAGACCCAGTACTTC. Translation gives CASSIVAGGPGETQYF.

The V and J genes are TRBV27 and TRBJ2-5; D not certain. The CDR3 contains 16 residues. The V gene's germline CDR1 is MNHEY and CDR2 SMNVEV (reference sequence). Trimming shortened V by 0 bases and J by 3 bases, and 14 bases separated the two germline ends. This CDR3 is CASSLSYLGYEETQYF. The CDR3, as DNA: TGTGCCAGCAGTTTATCGTATTTAGGGTACGAAGAGACCCAGTACTTC.

A remark on this clonotype: A much larger clone differs from this one at a single base, so this may be a read error. This chain links TRBV28 with TRBJ2-2, with D possibly matching TRBD2 (7 bases). The CDR3 totals 19 residues. Trimming took 5 bases from V and 3 from J, leaving 25 bases between them. Germline V gives CDR1 MDHEN, CDR2 SYDVKM. The chain's CDR3 is CASSPFTPLEGGYTGELFF. The CDR3 DNA sequence: TGTGCCAGCAGTCCATTTACACCCCTTGAGGGGGGGTACACCGGGGAGCTGTTTTTT.

In this sample, this clonotype turned up a few times. The chain recombines TRBV6-5 with TRBJ2-5, with 7 bases fitting TRBD1. J lost 5 bases, V lost 2 bases, and 5 bases had no gene match. Germline values: CDR1 MNHEY, CDR2 SVGAGI. The CDR3 is made up of 14 amino acids. CDR3 nucleotide sequence: TGTGCCAGCAGTTACACAGGGGTTTGGGAGACCCAGTACTTC. Residues: CASSYTGVWETQYF.